These 8 T cell receptor beta chains came from one sample sequenced in a study of blood T cell repertoires in COVID-19. This table comes from immunoSEQ multiplex PCR, and its TCRdb copy is limited to in-frame clones, with some not included. The sample gives 45,000 to 65,000 clones, about 88% of which show up once; over 4% is in the top ten. Sequenced: peripheral blood. The receptor source for this set is a man in his fifties or sixties with active COVID-19.

The V and J genes are TRBV28 and TRBJ2-7; D uncertain. Germline assignment: CDR1 MDHEN and CDR2 SYDVKM. The CDR3 loop spans 12 amino acids. Trimming took off 3 bases at V and 0 bases at J, with 3 bases between the two ends. CDR3 loop: CASSFVSYEQYF. DNA of the CDR3: TGTGCCAGCAGTTTCGTCTCCTACGAGCAGTACTTC.

This clone was counted a single time. J is TRBJ2-7 and V is TRBV4-3; tentatively, D is TRBD2 (5 bases). The length of the CDR3 is 14 residues. In germline, CDR1 is LGHNA, CDR2 YSLEER. Trimming removed 1 base at V and 3 bases at J, with 10 bases between. CDR3 in amino acids: CASSQGRGGYEQYF. The CDR3 nucleotides are TGCGCCAGCAGCCAAGGTCGGGGTGGCTACGAGCAGTACTTC.

This chain joins TRBV28 and TRBJ2-5, with D perhaps TRBD2 (6 bases). The CDR3 has 15 residues. V shed 6 bases and J shed 1 base, with 15 bases lying between them. Germline loops: CDR1 MDHEN, CDR2 SYDVKM. CDR3 protein: CASRLEGLPQETQYF. In DNA form, the CDR3 reads TGTGCCAGCAGGCTGGAAGGACTACCCCAAGAGACCCAGTACTTC. The whole variable domain, filled in from reference TRBV28 and TRBJ2-5, reads DVKVTQSSRYLVKRTGEKVFLECVQDMDHENMFWYRQDPGLGLRLIYFSYDVKMKEKGDIPEGYSVSREKKERFSLILESASTNQTSMYLCASRLEGLPQETQYFGPGTRLLVL.

This clone was recorded only once. This chain joins TRBV28 and TRBJ2-2; 7 bases are a match to TRBD1. Germline loops: CDR1 MDHEN, CDR2 SYDVKM. The ends lost 6 bases at V and 5 bases at J; junction bases unmatched: 3. The CDR3 has 13 residues. CDR3 nucleotides: TGTGCCAGCAGCCACAGGGGTACCGGGGAGCTGTTTTTT. This sequence encodes CASSHRGTGELFF.

The chain joins TRBV10-3 to TRBJ2-1; D may be TRBD2 (7 bases). CDR3 length equals 17 residues. V lost 6 bases and J lost 12, with 30 bases in between. Looked up from germline, CDR1 is ENHRY and CDR2 is SYGVKD. The CDR3 DNA reads TGTGCCATCAGCGAGGGCGCGGACCACGCGAGGGGGGGGTGGCAGTTCTTC. Translation gives CAISEGADHARGGWQFF.

CDR3 sequence: CASSGRTGASRDIQYF. As DNA, the CDR3 is TGTGCCAGCAGTGGGAGGACAGGGGCGTCTCGGGACATTCAGTACTTC. This chain joins TRBV6-6 and TRBJ2-4; 9 bases line up with TRBD1. Germline CDR1 MNHNY, CDR2 SVGAGI (reference sequence). V was clipped by 5 bases and J by 8 bases; unmatched bases: 13. This CDR3 is built from 16 residues.

The DNA for the CDR3 is TGTGCCAGCACCCACGGCTCTGGGGCCAACGTCCTGACTTTC. This sequence encodes CASTHGSGANVLTF. This chain uses TRBV6-5 with TRBJ2-6; D unclear. The CDR3 runs to 14 residues. In germline, CDR1 is MNHEY, CDR2 SVGAGI. Trimming removed 7 bases from V and 0 bases from J, with 7 bases in between.

The rearrangement links TRBV9 to TRBJ2-3; 9 bases match TRBD1. V shed 3 bases, J shed 6 bases, and the junction held 5 bases outside the gene matches. Germline values: CDR1 SGDLS, CDR2 YYNGEE. The CDR3 has 14 residues. The CDR3 reads CASSARTGVDTQYF. CDR3 nucleotide sequence: TGTGCCAGCAGCGCCCGGACAGGGGTGGATACGCAGTATTTT.